The text below deals with one TCR beta chain. Its cognate antigen is unknown. This record comes from a study of T cells and Merkel cell carcinoma outcomes. Study-wide points: Repertoire plus T-cell density reportedly predicted Merkel cell carcinoma outcomes.

V lost 3 bases to trimming and J lost 2 bases, with 5 bases between them. Germline V gene data show CDR1 as SGHRS and CDR2 as YFSETQ. This CDR3 is built from 12 residues. Assay: immunoSEQ multiplex PCR; the TCRdb copy retains only in-frame clones and omits some. This sample has 580 or so clones, with around nine tenths found just once. This sequence joins TRBV5-1 and TRBJ1-2; no firm D call. This receptor was taken from a human donor with Merkel cell carcinoma. Sequenced input: tumor tissue from Merkel cell carcinoma. The CDR3 bases are TGCGCCAGCAGCTCGGGGAACTATGGCTACACCTTC. Encoded protein: CASSSGNYGYTF.